Listed below are T cell receptor beta chains from one sample, sequenced in a study of Ad26.COV2.S vaccination and SARS-CoV-2 variants. The assay was immunoSEQ multiplex PCR, and TCRdb's table has in-frame clones only and misses some. Of roughly 400,000 clones in the sample, about 90% were seen once. This sample comprised peripheral blood, obtained in a trial of Ad26.COV2.S vaccine versus placebo. These receptors were taken from a person between 18 and 59 years old who received the Ad26.COV2.S COVID-19 vaccine or a placebo. Both conserved end residues are part of each CDR3. The D gene is left open where the match is weak. The listing skips clone size in some rows; elsewhere it reads once, few, many or a size class.

TRBD1	NA	TRBJ2-1	TRBV27	TGTGCCAGCAGTTCAAGGAAATCCGGGACAGGGAACTACAATGAGCAGTTCTTC	CASSSRKSGTGNYNEQFF
NA	few	TRBJ2-7	TRBV7-9	TGTGCCAGCAGCTCCTTCTCCTACGAGCAGTACTTC	CASSSFSYEQYF
TRBD1	NA	TRBJ1-3	TRBV20-1	TGCAGTGCTAGTATAGGACAGGCCACCTCTGGAAACACCATATATTTT	CSASIGQATSGNTIYF
NA	NA	TRBJ2-1	TRBV20-1	TGCAGTGCTAGTTCCGGGCAGGTCGGGTACAATGAGCAGTTCTTC	CSASSGQVGYNEQFF
NA	NA	TRBJ1-5	TRBV19	TGTGCCAGTAGTCCGGGAGGTAGCAATCAGCCCCAGCATTTT	CASSPGGSNQPQHF
NA	NA	TRBJ2-1	TRBV2	TGTGCCAGCTTCGGACTCCCCTCGTACAATGAGCAGTTCTTC	CASFGLPSYNEQFF
TRBD1	NA	TRBJ1-2	TRBV11-3	TGTGCCAGCAGCTCAACCGGGACAGCATGCTATGGCTACACCTTC	CASSSTGTACYGYTF
NA	NA	TRBJ1-2	TRBV4-1	TGCGCCAGCAGCCAAGTTGATCTTGCCCGGGACTATGGCTACACCTTC	CASSQVDLARDYGYTF
NA	NA	TRBJ1-2	TRBV7-9	TGTGCCAGCAGCTTAGGACCCGGACAGTACTATGGCTACACCTTC	CASSLGPGQYYGYTF
NA	few	TRBJ2-2	TRBV9	TGTGCCAGCAGCGTACGGACTCAAGGCGGGGAGCTGTTTTTT	CASSVRTQGGELFF
TRBD2	once	TRBJ2-5	TRBV5-1	TGCGCCAGCTCCCGCGGGTCAGCGGGGAAAGAGACCCAGTACTTC	CASSRGSAGKETQYF
TRBD1	NA	TRBJ2-7	TRBV27	TGTGCCAGCAGTTACGCTTCCGGGACAGGGGACGAGCAGTACTTC	CASSYASGTGDEQYF
NA	NA	TRBJ1-1	TRBV4-3	TGCGCCAGCAGCAAAAGAGAGGGTAACCGAGCTTTCTTT	CASSKREGNRAFF
NA	few	TRBJ2-1	TRBV5-4	TGTGCCAGCAGCCCTCCCCGACCTCAGTCTGAGCAGTTCTTC	CASSPPRPQSEQFF
NA	NA	TRBJ1-3	TRBV19	TGTGCCAGTAGTGTGGGCAGTGGGCCTGGAAACACCATATATTTT	CASSVGSGPGNTIYF
TRBD2	NA	TRBJ2-5	TRBV24-1	TGTGCCACCAGTGTTAGCGGGGGACAAGAGACCCAGTACTTC	CATSVSGGQETQYF
TRBD1	NA	TRBJ1-5	TRBV6-2/TRBV6-3	TGTGCCAGCAGTTACTCGGACAGGGCAGGCAATCAGCCCCAGCATTTT	CASSYSDRAGNQPQHF
TRBD1	NA	TRBJ2-3	TRBV2	TGTGCCAGCAGTGGTCCAGGGGGCGTGGACCCAGATACGCAGTATTTT	CASSGPGGVDPDTQYF
TRBD1	NA	TRBJ2-7	TRBV4-1	TGCGCCAGCAGCCTCAAAGGGACAGACTACGAGCAGTACTTC	CASSLKGTDYEQYF
NA	NA	TRBJ2-1	TRBV9	TGTGCCAGCAGGACCGGCGCCCAGCATACCACTGAGCAGTTCTTC	CASRTGAQHTTEQFF
NA	NA	TRBJ2-7	TRBV28	TGTGCCAGCAGTTTATTCCGGGGGAGCTACGAGCAGTACTTC	CASSLFRGSYEQYF
NA	NA	TRBJ2-5	TRBV4-3	TGCGCCAGCAGCCAAGATATTGGGCAGGGGAAGACCCAGTACTTC	CASSQDIGQGKTQYF
NA	NA	TRBJ2-3	TRBV18	TGTGCCAGCTCACCACGAAGGGGTGGGCTGGGAGATACGCAGTATTTT	CASSPRRGGLGDTQYF
NA	NA	TRBJ2-2	TRBV19	TGTGCCAGTAGCGACCGACAGCTAGACACCGGGGAGCTGTTTTTT	CASSDRQLDTGELFF
NA	few	TRBJ1-3	TRBV9	TGTGCCAGCAGCGTAGTTGAGTGGTCGGACTCTGGAAACACCATATATTTT	CASSVVEWSDSGNTIYF
NA	NA	TRBJ2-3	TRBV28	TGTGCCAGCAGTTTGTCTCGACTAGTCACAGATACGCAGTATTTT	CASSLSRLVTDTQYF
NA	NA	TRBJ2-5	TRBV5-4	TGTGCCAGCAGCTTGGACACGACAGTCCAAGAGACCCAGTACTTC	CASSLDTTVQETQYF
NA	NA	TRBJ1-5	TRBV28	TGTGCCAGCAGTTTACAGGGGAAAGGGAGCAATCAGCCCCAGCATTTT	CASSLQGKGSNQPQHF
NA	NA	TRBJ2-7	TRBV9	TGTGCCAGCAGCGTAGCTACCGGGGTAGGGCCCTACGAGCAGTACTTC	CASSVATGVGPYEQYF
NA	NA	TRBJ2-2	TRBV19	TGTGCCAGTAGTATAGGCAGGGCCACCGGGGAGCTGTTTTTT	CASSIGRATGELFF
TRBD1	NA	TRBJ2-2	TRBV19	TGTGCCAGTAGTATTCAGGGGGCGCTACCCGGGGAGCTGTTTTTT	CASSIQGALPGELFF
TRBD1	NA	TRBJ2-2	TRBV7-2	TGTGCCAGCAGCTTCCGGACAGGGGGCACCGGGGAGCTGTTTTTT	CASSFRTGGTGELFF
TRBD1	NA	TRBJ2-3	TRBV19	TGTGCCAGTACTACCCTAATGGGGGACAGAAGCACAGATACGCAGTATTTT	CASTTLMGDRSTDTQYF
NA	once	TRBJ1-4	TRBV4-3	TGCGCCAGCAGCCGACGGGCAGCCCCCCAGGCTAATGAAAAACTGTTTTTT	CASSRRAAPQANEKLFF
NA	many	TRBJ1-2	TRBV27	TGTGCCAGCAGTTTGACCGGGACCTTCATTGGCTACACCTTC	CASSLTGTFIGYTF
NA	NA	TRBJ2-1	TRBV7-9	TGTGCCAGCAGCTTTGGGGGACCCTACAATGAGCAGTTCTTC	CASSFGGPYNEQFF
TRBD1	NA	TRBJ1-2	TRBV4-3	TGCGCCAGCAGCCAAGCCGCCCAGGGGGCCTTAGGCTACACCTTC	CASSQAAQGALGYTF
NA	NA	TRBJ2-7	TRBV6-2/TRBV6-3	TGTGCCAGCAGTTGGGGGGACGGGCCCTACGAGCAGTACTTC	CASSWGDGPYEQYF
TRBD1	NA	TRBJ2-7	TRBV19	TGTGCCAGTAGTTTAACAGGGGGCGCGTACGAGCAGTACTTC	CASSLTGGAYEQYF
TRBD1	NA	TRBJ1-5	TRBV7-2	TGTGCCAGCAGCTCCCGACAGGGGGGCAATCAGCCCCAGCATTTT	CASSSRQGGNQPQHF
TRBD2	NA	TRBJ2-6	TRBV7-8	TGTGCCAGCACCTGGGGGGGCTCTGGGGCCAACGTCCTGACTTTC	CASTWGGSGANVLTF
NA	NA	TRBJ2-7	TRBV4-2	TGTGCCAGCAGCCAAGGGACAAAATTCTACGAGCAGTACTTC	CASSQGTKFYEQYF
TRBD1	NA	TRBJ2-5	TRBV28	TGTGCCAGCAGTTTATATTTCTTGAGGGGACAGGGCATTGGGGAGACCCAGTACTTC	CASSLYFLRGQGIGETQYF
NA	NA	TRBJ1-1	TRBV27	TGTGCCAGCAGTTCAGAGGTGGACACTGAAGCTTTCTTT	CASSSEVDTEAFF
NA	NA	TRBJ1-2	TRBV20-1	TGCAGTGCTACTAGTAACTATGGCTACACCTTC	CSATSNYGYTF
TRBD2	NA	TRBJ2-3	TRBV7-2	TGTGCCAGCAGCTTAGTCCCTAGCGGGAGTACAGATACGCAGTATTTT	CASSLVPSGSTDTQYF
NA	NA	TRBJ1-1	TRBV27	TGTGCCAGCAGTTTATACAAATCAGGGAACACTGAAGCTTTCTTT	CASSLYKSGNTEAFF
NA	NA	TRBJ2-4	TRBV2	TGTGCCAGCAAATACGGTCAGTCCCCCCATAGCATTCAGTACTTC	CASKYGQSPHSIQYF
TRBD1	NA	TRBJ1-2	TRBV6-5	TGTGCCAGCAATCCGGGACAGGGTTTTATTGGCTACACCTTC	CASNPGQGFIGYTF
TRBD2	NA	TRBJ2-3	TRBV18	TGTGCCAGCTCAGCCTTTAGCGGGGGGGCCACAGATACGCAGTATTTT	CASSAFSGGATDTQYF
TRBD2	few	TRBJ2-3	TRBV27	TGTGCCAGCAGTCGCCGACTAGCGGGGGAAGATACGCAGTATTTT	CASSRRLAGEDTQYF
NA	NA	TRBJ1-2	TRBV10-2	TGCGCCAGCACCGGTACGGCTGGGTCTGCTTACTATGGCTACACCTTC	CASTGTAGSAYYGYTF
NA	once	TRBJ1-5	TRBV18	TGTGCCAGCTCACCAGCGGGGCCCCATCAGCCCCAGCATTTT	CASSPAGPHQPQHF
TRBD1	NA	TRBJ2-7	TRBV7-9	TGTGCCAGCAGCCGTTGGACAGGGGGCCCCTACGAGCAGTACTTC	CASSRWTGGPYEQYF
NA	NA	TRBJ1-2	TRBV12-2	TGTGCAAGTCGCTTAGCCCAGAGACAGGCCTATGGCTACACCTTC	CASRLAQRQAYGYTF
NA	NA	TRBJ2-5	TRBV6-5	TGTGCCAGCAGTTACTCGAGGGAAGGGGAGACCCAGTACTTC	CASSYSREGETQYF
NA	NA	TRBJ1-2	TRBV7-2	TGTGCCAGCAGCTTAGGTGATCGGAGGGTGGACTATGGCTACACCTTC	CASSLGDRRVDYGYTF